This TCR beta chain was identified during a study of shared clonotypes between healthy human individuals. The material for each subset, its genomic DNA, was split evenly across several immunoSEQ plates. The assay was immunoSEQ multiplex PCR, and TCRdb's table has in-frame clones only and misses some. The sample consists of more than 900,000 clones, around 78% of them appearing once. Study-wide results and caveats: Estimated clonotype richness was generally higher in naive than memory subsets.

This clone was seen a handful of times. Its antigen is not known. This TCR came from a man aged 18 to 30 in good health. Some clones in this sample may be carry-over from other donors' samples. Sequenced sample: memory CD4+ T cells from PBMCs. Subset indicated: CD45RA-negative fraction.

CDR3 sequence: CASSEEEAGGAEQYF. The CDR3 nucleotides are TGTGCCAGCAGTGAAGAGGAGGCAGGGGGCGCCGAGCAGTACTTC. The gene calls are TRBV6-1 and TRBJ2-7; 8 bases align to TRBD1. The germline gives CDR1 MNHNS, CDR2 SASEGT. The CDR3 length is 15 residues. V was pared by 1 base and J by 6 bases, with 8 bases of the junction left unmatched.